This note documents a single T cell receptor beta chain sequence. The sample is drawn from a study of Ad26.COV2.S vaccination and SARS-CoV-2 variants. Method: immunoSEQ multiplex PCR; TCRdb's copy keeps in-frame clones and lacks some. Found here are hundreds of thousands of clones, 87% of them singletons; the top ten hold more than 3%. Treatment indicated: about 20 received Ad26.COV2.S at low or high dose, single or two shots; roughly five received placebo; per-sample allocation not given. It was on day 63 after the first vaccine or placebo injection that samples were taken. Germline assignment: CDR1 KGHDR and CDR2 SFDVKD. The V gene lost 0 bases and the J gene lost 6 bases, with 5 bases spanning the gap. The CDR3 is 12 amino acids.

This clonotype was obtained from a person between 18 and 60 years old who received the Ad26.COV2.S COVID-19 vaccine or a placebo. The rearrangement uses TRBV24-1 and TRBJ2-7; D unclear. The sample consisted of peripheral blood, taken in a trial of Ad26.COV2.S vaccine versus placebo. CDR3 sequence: CATSDLFGEQYF. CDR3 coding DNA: TGTGCCACCAGTGATTTGTTTGGCGAGCAGTACTTC.